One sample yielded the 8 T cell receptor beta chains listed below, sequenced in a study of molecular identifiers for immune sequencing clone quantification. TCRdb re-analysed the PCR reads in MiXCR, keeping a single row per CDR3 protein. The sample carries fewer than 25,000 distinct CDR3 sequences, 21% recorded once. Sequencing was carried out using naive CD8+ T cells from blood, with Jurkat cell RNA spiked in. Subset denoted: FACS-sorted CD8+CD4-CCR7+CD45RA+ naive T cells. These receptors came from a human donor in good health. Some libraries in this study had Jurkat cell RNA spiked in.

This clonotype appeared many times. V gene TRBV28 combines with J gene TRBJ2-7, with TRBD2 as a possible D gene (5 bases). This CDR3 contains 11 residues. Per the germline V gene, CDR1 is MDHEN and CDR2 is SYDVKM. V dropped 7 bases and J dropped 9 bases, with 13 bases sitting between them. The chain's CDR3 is CASTSLEGQYF. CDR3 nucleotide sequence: TGTGCCAGCACATCATTAGAGGGGCAGTACTTC.

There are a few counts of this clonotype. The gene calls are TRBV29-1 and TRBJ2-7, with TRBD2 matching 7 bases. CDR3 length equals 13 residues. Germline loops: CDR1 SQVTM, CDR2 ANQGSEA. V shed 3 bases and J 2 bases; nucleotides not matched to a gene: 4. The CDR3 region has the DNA TGCAGCGTTGATGTGGGAGGGCCCTACGAGCAGTACTTC. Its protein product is CSVDVGGPYEQYF.

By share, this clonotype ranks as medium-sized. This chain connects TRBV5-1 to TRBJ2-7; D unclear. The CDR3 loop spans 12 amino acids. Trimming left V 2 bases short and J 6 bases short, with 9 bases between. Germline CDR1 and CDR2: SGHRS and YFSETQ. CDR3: CASSFNSAEQYF. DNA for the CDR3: TGCGCCAGCAGCTTTAATTCCGCCGAGCAGTACTTC.

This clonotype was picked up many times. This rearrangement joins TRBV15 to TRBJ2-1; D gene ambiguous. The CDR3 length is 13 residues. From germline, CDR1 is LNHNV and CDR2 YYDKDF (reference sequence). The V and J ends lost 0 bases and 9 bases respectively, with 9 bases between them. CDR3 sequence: CATSRDRLGEQFF. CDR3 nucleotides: TGTGCCACCAGCAGAGATCGGCTGGGTGAGCAGTTCTTC.

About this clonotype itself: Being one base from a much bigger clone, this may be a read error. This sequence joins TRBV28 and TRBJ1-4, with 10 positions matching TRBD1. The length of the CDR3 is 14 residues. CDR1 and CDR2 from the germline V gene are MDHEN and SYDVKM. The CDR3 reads CTSSWDRGVEKLFF. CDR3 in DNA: TGTACCAGCAGTTGGGACAGGGGAGTGGAAAAACTGTTTTTT.

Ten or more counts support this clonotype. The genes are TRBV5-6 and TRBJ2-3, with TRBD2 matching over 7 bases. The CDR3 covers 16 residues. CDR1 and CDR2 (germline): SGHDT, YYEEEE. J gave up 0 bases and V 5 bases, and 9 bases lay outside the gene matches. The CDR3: CASRIWGGTSTDTQYF. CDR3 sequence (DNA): TGTGCCAGCAGAATCTGGGGGGGAACTAGCACAGATACGCAGTATTTT. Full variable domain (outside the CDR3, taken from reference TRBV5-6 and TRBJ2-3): DAGVTQSPTHLIKTRGQQVTLRCSPKSGHDTVSWYQQALGQGPQFIFQYYEEEERQRGNFPDRFSGHQFPNYSSELNVNALLLGDSALYLCASRIWGGTSTDTQYFGPGTRLTVL.

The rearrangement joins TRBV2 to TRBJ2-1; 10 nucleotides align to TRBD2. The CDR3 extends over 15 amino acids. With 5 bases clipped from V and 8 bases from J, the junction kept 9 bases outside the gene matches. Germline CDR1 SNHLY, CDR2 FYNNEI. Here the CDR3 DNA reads TGTGCCAGCAGTTTGGCTAGCGGGAGTTTCTATGAGCAGTTCTTC. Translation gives CASSLASGSFYEQFF.

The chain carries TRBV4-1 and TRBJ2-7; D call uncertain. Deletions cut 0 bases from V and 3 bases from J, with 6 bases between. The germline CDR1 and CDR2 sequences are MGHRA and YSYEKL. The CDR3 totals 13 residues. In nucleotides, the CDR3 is TGCGCCAGCAGCCAAGAATCCAGCTACGAGCAGTACTTC. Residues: CASSQESSYEQYF.